Shown below are 8 T cell receptor beta chains from a single sample sequenced in a study of T cell clones after liver transplantation (dated by TCRdb to the late 2010s). The receptor library was made with the immunoSEQ multiplex PCR assay. Entries here come from immuneACCESS through TCRdb and include only in-frame sequences with V and J called. Some clones fail to appear in such tables; in the studies checked, an unresolved V gene covers under half of the shortfall, and the cause of the remainder is unknown. This sample has around 19,000 clones in its table, and approximately 89% of those were observed once. The ten largest clonotypes hold roughly 13% of the sample. The sample's time point label, in plain terms: pre-transplant. This material consisted of CD8+ T cells from blood, taken before liver transplant. The source of these receptors is a human donor who received a liver transplant.

V gene TRBV6-6 combines with J gene TRBJ2-2; tentative D call: TRBD2 (5 bases). Trimming stripped 5 bases from V and 4 bases from J, with 14 bases between. CDR1 and CDR2 (germline): MNHNY, SVGAGI (reference sequence). CDR3 length: 15 residues. The CDR3 is CASSPRTGSTGELFF. The DNA of the CDR3 is TGTGCCAGCAGTCCCCGGACTGGGAGCACCGGGGAGCTGTTTTTT.

This clone was seen a single time. The J gene is TRBJ2-7, the V gene TRBV4-3; D call uncertain. Germline values: CDR1 LGHNA, CDR2 YSLEER. This CDR3 spans 14 amino acids. The V and J ends lost 0 bases and 3 bases respectively, with 9 bases between them. The CDR3 protein is CASSQDRELYEQYF. The CDR3, as DNA: TGCGCCAGCAGCCAAGATCGTGAGCTCTACGAGCAGTACTTC.

This clone was found once. The V call is TRBV9, the J call TRBJ2-7; possibly TRBD1 or TRBD2 for D (5 bases each). Germline assignment: CDR1 SGDLS and CDR2 YYNGEE. The CDR3 length is 14 residues. Trimming cost V 0 bases and J 2 bases, with 9 bases left between them. The CDR3 loop reads CASSVGGETYEQYF. The CDR3 DNA reads as TGTGCCAGCAGCGTAGGAGGGGAAACCTACGAGCAGTACTTC.

Points on this clone: The sample has other DNA sequences that encode this CDR3 too. The chain couples TRBV27 to TRBJ2-1, with TRBD1 matching over 9 bases. Germline values: CDR1 MNHEY, CDR2 SMNVEV (reference sequence). The CDR3 is 15 residues long. The J segment lost 3 bases and the V segment lost 3 bases, leaving 3 bases of the junction unmatched. The CDR3 DNA is TGTGCCAGCAGTTTGACAGGGGGAGGCTACAATGAGCAGTTCTTC. Protein sequence: CASSLTGGGYNEQFF.

The chain recombines TRBV5-4 with TRBJ2-5, with D possibly TRBD2 on 6 matching bases. The CDR3 extends over 14 amino acids. Germline CDR1 and CDR2: SGHNT and YYREEE (reference sequence). Trimming removed 3 bases from V and 5 bases from J, with 14 bases in between. CDR3 in DNA: TGTGCCAGCAGCTCTTGGGGAGGCGTGGAGACCCAGTACTTC. It codes for CASSSWGGVETQYF. Supplemented by reference TRBV5-4 and TRBJ2-5, the full variable domain reads ETGVTQSPTHLIKTRGQQVTLRCSSQSGHNTVSWYQQALGQGPQFIFQYYREEENGRGNFPPRFSGLQFPNYSSELNVNALELDDSALYLCASSSWGGVETQYFGPGTRLLVL.

The CDR3 DNA reads TGTGCCAGCAGCGTATTCAGAGACAGCCAAGAGACCCAGTACTTC. Translated, it gives CASSVFRDSQETQYF. The rearrangement links TRBV9 to TRBJ2-5; D may be TRBD1 (5 bases). The CDR3 runs 15 residues. Germline values: CDR1 SGDLS, CDR2 YYNGEE. Deletions cut 1 base from V and 1 base from J, with 11 bases between.

This chain uses TRBV7-9 with TRBJ2-1; D gene ambiguous. From germline, CDR1 is SEHNR and CDR2 FQNEAQ (reference sequence). With 3 bases removed from V and 7 bases from J, the gap between germline ends came to 4 bases. The CDR3 contains 11 residues. The CDR3 protein is CASSFGNEQFF. Written as DNA, the CDR3 is TGTGCCAGCAGCTTTGGTAATGAGCAGTTCTTC.

The J gene is TRBJ2-7, the V gene TRBV4-1; D may be TRBD1 or TRBD2 (5 bases each). V gave up 3 bases and J gave up 4 bases, with 19 bases separating them. Germline CDR1 and CDR2: MGHRA and YSYEKL. The CDR3 is 16 residues long. CDR3 protein: CASSQEAPGRTYEQYF. CDR3 DNA sequence: TGCGCCAGCAGCCAGGAAGCCCCGGGACGGACGTACGAGCAGTACTTC.